The next 8 T cell receptor beta chains were all read from a single sample in a study of T-cell reconstitution after alpha-beta-depleted transplantation in children. Unique molecular identifiers were incorporated when the TCRbeta library was constructed. TCRdb called the PCR reads again in MiXCR, with one record for every CDR3 protein. Here the sample spans more than 450,000 distinct CDR3 sequences, about a sixth being singletons. The sequencing here drew on PBMCs from the stem cell graft donor, taken from the stem cell graft. These receptors all come from a human donor who donated a stem cell graft to a child with acute lymphoblastic leukemia.

This clonotype was found a few times. The chain joins TRBV28 to TRBJ2-7, with D perhaps being TRBD1 or TRBD2 (5 bases each). This CDR3 comprises 15 residues. Looked up from germline, CDR1 is MDHEN and CDR2 is SYDVKM. Trimming took off 2 bases at V and 2 bases at J, with 13 bases between the two ends. The chain's CDR3 is CASSLGWDGAYEQYF. The CDR3 coding sequence is TGTGCCAGCAGTTTAGGCTGGGACGGAGCCTACGAGCAGTACTTC.

This clonotype was seen more than once but under ten times. CDR3 sequence: CASSQVRNEQFF. CDR3 DNA: TGCGCCAGCAGCCAAGTCCGGAATGAGCAGTTCTTC. The chain links TRBV4-1 to TRBJ2-1; D gene ambiguous. Germline CDR1 is MGHRA and CDR2 is YSYEKL. The CDR3 totals 12 residues. The V and J ends lost 1 base and 7 bases respectively, with 5 bases between them.

This clonotype was counted between two and nine times. The gene calls are TRBV2 and TRBJ2-1; tentative D call: TRBD2 (5 bases). Trimming cost V 8 bases and J 0 bases, with 11 bases left between them. Germline V gene sequence: CDR1 SNHLY, CDR2 FYNNEI. The CDR3 is 14 residues long. The DNA of the CDR3 is TGTGCCAGCCCGAGGGTTAACTCCTACAATGAGCAGTTCTTC. Amino acids: CASPRVNSYNEQFF.

This clonotype showed up just a few times. The J gene is TRBJ2-2, the V gene TRBV5-1; 8 nucleotides agree with TRBD1. Germline trimming cut 4 bases from V and 8 bases from J; bases unmatched to any gene: 4. The germline V gene has CDR1 SGHRS and CDR2 YFSETQ. CDR3 length: 13 residues. In nucleotides, the CDR3 is TGCGCCAGCAGCCCGGACAGGGCGGGGGAGCTGTTTTTT. Translated, it gives CASSPDRAGELFF.

This clonotype was observed a few times. The genes are TRBV7-9 and TRBJ2-7; TRBD2 might be the D (6 bases). Trimming stripped 1 base from V and 10 bases from J, with 8 bases between. Germline CDR1 reads SEHNR; CDR2 reads FQNEAQ (reference sequence). The length of the CDR3 is 11 residues. CDR3 DNA: TGTGCCAGCAGCTTAGGGCGGGACCAGTACTTC. Translation gives CASSLGRDQYF.

This clonotype appeared a few times. The V call is TRBV25-1, the J call TRBJ1-2; 7 positions agree with TRBD1. CDR3 size: 17 residues. Trimming removed 0 bases from V and 0 bases from J; junction bases left unmatched: 7. The germline CDR1 and CDR2 sequences are MGHDK and SYGVNS. The CDR3 DNA is TGTGCCAGCAGTGAATATACCCAGGGGGAAGCTAACTATGGCTACACCTTC. Its protein product is CASSEYTQGEANYGYTF.

This sequence joins TRBV4-1 and TRBJ2-1; 9 bases are a match to TRBD2. The CDR3 loop spans 16 amino acids. Germline CDR1 and CDR2: MGHRA and YSYEKL. V dropped 3 bases and J dropped 2; count of bases not matched to a gene: 5. CDR3: CASSQTSGYPYNEQFF. In DNA form, the CDR3 reads TGCGCCAGCAGCCAGACTAGCGGATACCCCTACAATGAGCAGTTCTTC.

This clonotype was seen only a few times. CDR3 DNA sequence: TGTGCCAGCAGCTTAGACGGGAGCGGGACAGATACGCAGTATTTT. Amino acid sequence: CASSLDGSGTDTQYF. The rearrangement links TRBV7-2 to TRBJ2-3, with a possible D match to TRBD2 (6 bases). V lost 1 base to trimming and J lost 3 bases, with 11 bases between them. This CDR3 spans 15 amino acids. CDR1 is SGHTA, CDR2 FQGNSA, per germline.